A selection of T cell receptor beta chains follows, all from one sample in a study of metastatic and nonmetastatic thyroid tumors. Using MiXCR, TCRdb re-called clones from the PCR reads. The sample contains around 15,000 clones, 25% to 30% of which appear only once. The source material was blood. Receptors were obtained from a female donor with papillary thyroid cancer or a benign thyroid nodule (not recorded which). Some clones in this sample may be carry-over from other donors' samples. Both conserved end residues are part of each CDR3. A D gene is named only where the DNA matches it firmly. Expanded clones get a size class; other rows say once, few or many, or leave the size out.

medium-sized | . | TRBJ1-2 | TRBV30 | TGTGCCTGGAGTGTGGGTCAAATTGATGGCTACACCTTC | CAWSVGQIDGYTF
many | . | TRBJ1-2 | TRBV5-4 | TGTGCCAGCAGCTTGATCGGCTATGGCTACACCTTC | CASSLIGYGYTF
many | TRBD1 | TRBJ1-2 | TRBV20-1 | TGCAGTGTTGGCAGACAGGGCTATGGCAACACCTTC | CSVGRQGYGNTF
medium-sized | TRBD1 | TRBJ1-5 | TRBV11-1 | TGTGCCAGCAGCTTAGCGCAGGGGGTAGGGGGCAATCAGCCCCAGCATTTT | CASSLAQGVGGNQPQHF
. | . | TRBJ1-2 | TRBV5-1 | TGCGCCAGCAGCTTACCGACGGGGGGTATTCGCTACACATTC | CASSLPTGGIRYTF
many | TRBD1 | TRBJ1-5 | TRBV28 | TGTGCCAGCATGACAGGGAACAATCAGCCCCAGCATTTT | CASMTGNNQPQHF
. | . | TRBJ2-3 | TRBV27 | TGTGCCAGAAGAATAGCTCCGGGTACGCAGTATTTT | CARRIAPGTQYF
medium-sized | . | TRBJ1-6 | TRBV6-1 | TGTGCCAGCAATGGACAGACTAATTCACCCCTCCACTTT | CASNGQTNSPLHF
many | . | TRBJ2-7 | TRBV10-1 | TGCGCCAGCAGTGAGGGCGAGCAGTACTTC | CASSEGEQYF
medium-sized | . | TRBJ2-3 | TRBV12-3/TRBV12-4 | TGTGCCAGCAGTTTGGAGGGAGCTAGCACAGATACGCAGTATTTT | CASSLEGASTDTQYF
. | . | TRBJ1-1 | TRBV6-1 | TGTGCCGGGGGGTTAGGCAGGCACTTGAACACTGAAGCTTTCTTT | CAGGLGRHLNTEAFF
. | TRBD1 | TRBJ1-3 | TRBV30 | TGTGCCTGGAGTGGGGGACAGATCTCTGGAAACACCATATATTTT | CAWSGGQISGNTIYF
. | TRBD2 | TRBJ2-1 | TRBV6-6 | TGTGCCAGCAGTTCACTAGCGGGAGGGCCCAATGAGCAGTTCTTC | CASSSLAGGPNEQFF
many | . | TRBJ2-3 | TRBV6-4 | TGTGCCAGCAGCCGAAATGGAGGCACAGATACGCAGTATTTT | CASSRNGGTDTQYF
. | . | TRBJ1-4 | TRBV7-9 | TGTGCCAGCAGGGAGGTAGGGGATGAAAAACTGTTTTTT | CASREVGDEKLFF
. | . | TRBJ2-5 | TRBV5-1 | TGCGCCAGCAGCTGGGCGGGACAGCAAGAGACCCAGTACTTC | CASSWAGQQETQYF
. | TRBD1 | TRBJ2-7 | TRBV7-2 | TGTGCCAGCAGCTTAGTACAGGGGATTTACGAGCAGTACTTC | CASSLVQGIYEQYF
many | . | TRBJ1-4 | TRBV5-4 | TGTGCCAGCAGCCTCCCCACCGGGGGGAGAGAGGGAAAACTGTTTTTT | CASSLPTGGREGKLFF
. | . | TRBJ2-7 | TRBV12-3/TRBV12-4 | TGTGCCAGCAGCCGCGGGAGACGTACCGGGACAAAGGTCTACGAGCAGTACTTC | CASSRGRRTGTKVYEQYF
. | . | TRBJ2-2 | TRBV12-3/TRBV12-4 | TGTGCCAGCAGTGACGACACGAACACCGGGGAGCTGTTTTTT | CASSDDTNTGELFF
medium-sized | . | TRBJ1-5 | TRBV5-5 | TGTGCCAGCAGCTTGAGGGATTGGGATCAGCCCCAGCATTTT | CASSLRDWDQPQHF
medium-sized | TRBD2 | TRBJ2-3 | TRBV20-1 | TGCAGTGCTAGAGGGGAGGGCCGTGGAGATACGCAGTATTTT | CSARGEGRGDTQYF
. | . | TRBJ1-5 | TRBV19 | TGTGCCAGTAGTATCTCGGCGGGACGGCCCGAGCATTTT | CASSISAGRPEHF
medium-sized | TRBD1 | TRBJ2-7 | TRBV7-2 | TGTGCCAGCTCCCCCTCAGGGGGCCGGGAGCAGTACTTC | CASSPSGGREQYF
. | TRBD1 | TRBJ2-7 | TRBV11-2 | TGTGCCAGCAGCCCAACCCCGACCGGGACAGGGGACAACGAGCAGTACTTC | CASSPTPTGTGDNEQYF